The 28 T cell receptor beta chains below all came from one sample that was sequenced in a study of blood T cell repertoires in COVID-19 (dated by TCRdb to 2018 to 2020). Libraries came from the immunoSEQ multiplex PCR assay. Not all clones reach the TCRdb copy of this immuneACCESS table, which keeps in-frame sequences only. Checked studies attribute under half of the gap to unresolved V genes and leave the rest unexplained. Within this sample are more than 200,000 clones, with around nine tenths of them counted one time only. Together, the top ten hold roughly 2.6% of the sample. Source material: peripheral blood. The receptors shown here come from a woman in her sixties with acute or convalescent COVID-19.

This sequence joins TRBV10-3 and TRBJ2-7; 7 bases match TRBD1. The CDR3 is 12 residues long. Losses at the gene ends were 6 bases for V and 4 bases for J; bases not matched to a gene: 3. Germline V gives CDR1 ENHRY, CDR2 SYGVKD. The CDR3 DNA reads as TGTGCCATCAGCGCACAGGGGTACGAGCAGTACTTC. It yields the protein CAISAQGYEQYF.

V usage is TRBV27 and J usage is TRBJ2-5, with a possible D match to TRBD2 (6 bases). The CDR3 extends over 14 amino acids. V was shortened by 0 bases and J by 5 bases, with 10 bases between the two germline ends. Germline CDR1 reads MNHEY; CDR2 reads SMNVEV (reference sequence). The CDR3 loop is CASSLSTGVETQYF. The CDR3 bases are TGTGCCAGCAGTTTATCAACGGGAGTTGAGACCCAGTACTTC.

The CDR3 reads CASSPSTGLMEKLFF. Written as DNA, the CDR3 is TGTGCCAGCTCACCATCGACAGGGTTGATGGAAAAACTGTTTTTT. The rearrangement joins TRBV18 to TRBJ1-4; TRBD1 agrees at 7 bases. With V trimmed by 2 bases and J by 8 bases, 8 bases remained unmatched. CDR1 is KGHSH and CDR2 is LQKENI in the germline V gene. This CDR3 contains 15 residues.

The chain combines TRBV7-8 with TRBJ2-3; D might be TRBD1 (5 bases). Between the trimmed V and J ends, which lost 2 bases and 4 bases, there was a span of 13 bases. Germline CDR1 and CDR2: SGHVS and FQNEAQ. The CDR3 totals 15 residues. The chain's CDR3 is CASSLTPLQADTQYF. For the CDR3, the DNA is TGTGCCAGCAGCTTAACCCCTCTACAGGCAGATACGCAGTATTTT.

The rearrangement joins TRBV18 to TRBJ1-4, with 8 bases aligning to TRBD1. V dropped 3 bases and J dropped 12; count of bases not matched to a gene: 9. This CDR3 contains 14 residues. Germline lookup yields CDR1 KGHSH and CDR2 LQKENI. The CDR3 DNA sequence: TGTGCCAGCTCACCCCCGAGTAAGACAGGGGAACTGTTTTTT. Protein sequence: CASSPPSKTGELFF.

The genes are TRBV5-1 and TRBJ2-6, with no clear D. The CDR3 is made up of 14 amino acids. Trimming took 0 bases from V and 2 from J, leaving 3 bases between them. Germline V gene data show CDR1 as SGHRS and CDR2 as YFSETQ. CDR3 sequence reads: CASSLGPGANVLTF. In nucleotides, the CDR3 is TGCGCCAGCAGCTTGGGGCCTGGGGCCAACGTCCTGACTTTC. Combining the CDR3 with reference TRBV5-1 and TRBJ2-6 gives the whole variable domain KAGVTQTPRYLIKTRGQQVTLSCSPISGHRSVSWYQQTPGQGLQFLFEYFSETQRNKGNFPGRFSGRQFSNSRSEMNVSTLELGDSALYLCASSLGPGANVLTFGAGSRLTVL.

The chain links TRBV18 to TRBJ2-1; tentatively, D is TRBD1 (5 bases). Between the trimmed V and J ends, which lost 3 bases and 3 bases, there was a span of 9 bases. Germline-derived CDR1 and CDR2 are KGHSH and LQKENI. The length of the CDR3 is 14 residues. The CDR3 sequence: CASSPPTGYNEQFF. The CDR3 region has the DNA TGTGCCAGCTCACCGCCTACAGGCTACAATGAGCAGTTCTTC.

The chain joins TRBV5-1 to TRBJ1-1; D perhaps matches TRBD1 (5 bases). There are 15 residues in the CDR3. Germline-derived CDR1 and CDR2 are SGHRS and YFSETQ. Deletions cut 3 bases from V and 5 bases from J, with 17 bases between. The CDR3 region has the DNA TGCGCCAGCAGCTCCTCTCCGGGGGAGGTAACTGAAGCTTTCTTT. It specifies CASSSSPGEVTEAFF. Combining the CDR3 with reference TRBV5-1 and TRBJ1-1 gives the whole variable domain KAGVTQTPRYLIKTRGQQVTLSCSPISGHRSVSWYQQTPGQGLQFLFEYFSETQRNKGNFPGRFSGRQFSNSRSEMNVSTLELGDSALYLCASSSSPGEVTEAFFGQGTRLTVV.

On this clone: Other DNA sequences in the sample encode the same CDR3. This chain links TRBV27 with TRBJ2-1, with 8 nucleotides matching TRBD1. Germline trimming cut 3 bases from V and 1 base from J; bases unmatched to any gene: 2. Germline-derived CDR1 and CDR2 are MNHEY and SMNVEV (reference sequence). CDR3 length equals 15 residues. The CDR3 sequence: CASSFRQGSYNEQFF. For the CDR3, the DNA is TGTGCCAGCAGTTTCCGACAGGGGTCCTACAATGAGCAGTTCTTC.

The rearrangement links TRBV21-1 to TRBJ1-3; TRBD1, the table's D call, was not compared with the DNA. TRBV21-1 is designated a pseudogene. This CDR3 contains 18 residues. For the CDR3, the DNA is TGTGCCAGCAGCACCAAGTGGGGGACAGTCTCCTCTGGAAACACCATATATTTT. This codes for CASSTKWGTVSSGNTIYF.

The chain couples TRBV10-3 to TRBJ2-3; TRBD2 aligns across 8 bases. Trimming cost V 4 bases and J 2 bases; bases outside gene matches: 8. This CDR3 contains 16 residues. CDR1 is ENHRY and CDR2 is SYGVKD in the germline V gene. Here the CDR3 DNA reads TGTGCCATCAGTGGAAAGCAGCGGGAGCTCACAGATACGCAGTATTTT. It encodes CAISGKQRELTDTQYF.

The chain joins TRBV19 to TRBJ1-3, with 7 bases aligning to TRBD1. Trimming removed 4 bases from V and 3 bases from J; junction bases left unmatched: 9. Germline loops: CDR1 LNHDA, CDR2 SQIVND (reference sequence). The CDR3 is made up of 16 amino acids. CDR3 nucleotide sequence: TGTGCCAGTAGTAACCGGGACAGAGACTTTGGAAACACCATATATTTT. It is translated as CASSNRDRDFGNTIYF. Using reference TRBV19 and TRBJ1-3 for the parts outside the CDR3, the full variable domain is DGGITQSPKYLFRKEGQNVTLSCEQNLNHDAMYWYRQDPGQGLRLIYYSQIVNDFQKGDIAEGYSVSREKKESFPLTVTSAQKNPTAFYLCASSNRDRDFGNTIYFGEGSWLTVV.

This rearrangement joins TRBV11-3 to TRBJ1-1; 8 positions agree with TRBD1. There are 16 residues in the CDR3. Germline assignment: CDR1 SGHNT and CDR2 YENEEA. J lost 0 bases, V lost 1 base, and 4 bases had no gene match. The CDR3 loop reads CASSLGRTGMNTEAFF. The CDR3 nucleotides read TGTGCCAGCAGCTTAGGGCGGACAGGGATGAACACTGAAGCTTTCTTT. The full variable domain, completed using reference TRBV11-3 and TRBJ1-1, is EAGVVQSPRYKIIEKKQPVAFWCNPISGHNTLYWYLQNLGQGPELLIRYENEEAVDDSQLPKDRFSAERLKGVDSTLKIQPAELGDSAVYLCASSLGRTGMNTEAFFGQGTRLTVV.

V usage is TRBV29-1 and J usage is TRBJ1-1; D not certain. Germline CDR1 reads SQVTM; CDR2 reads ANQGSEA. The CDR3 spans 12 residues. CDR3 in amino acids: CIHRGLNTEAFF. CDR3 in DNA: TGCATCCATCGAGGATTGAACACTGAAGCTTTCTTT. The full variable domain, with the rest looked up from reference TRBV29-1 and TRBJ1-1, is SAVISQKPSRDICQRGTSLTIQCQVDSQVTMMFWYRQQPGQSLTLIATANQGSEATYESGFVIDKFPISRPNLTFSTLTVSNMSPEDSSIYLCIHRGLNTEAFFGQGTRLTVV.

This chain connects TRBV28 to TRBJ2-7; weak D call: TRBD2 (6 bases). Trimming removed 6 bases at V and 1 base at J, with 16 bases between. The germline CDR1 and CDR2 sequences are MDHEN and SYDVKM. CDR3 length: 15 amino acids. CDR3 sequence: CASSPGGADSYEQYF. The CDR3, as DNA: TGTGCCAGCAGCCCCGGCGGGGCAGATTCCTACGAGCAGTACTTC.

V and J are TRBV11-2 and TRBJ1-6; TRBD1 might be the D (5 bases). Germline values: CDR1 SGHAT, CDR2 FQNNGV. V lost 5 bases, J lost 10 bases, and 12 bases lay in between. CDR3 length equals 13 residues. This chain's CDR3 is CASSGDSRSPLHF. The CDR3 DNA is TGTGCCAGCAGCGGGGACTCTCGCTCACCCCTCCACTTT. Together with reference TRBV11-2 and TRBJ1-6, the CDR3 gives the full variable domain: EAGVAQSPRYKIIEKRQSVAFWCNPISGHATLYWYQQILGQGPKLLIQFQNNGVVDDSQLPKDRFSAERLKGVDSTLKIQPAKLEDSAVYLCASSGDSRSPLHFGNGTRLTVT.

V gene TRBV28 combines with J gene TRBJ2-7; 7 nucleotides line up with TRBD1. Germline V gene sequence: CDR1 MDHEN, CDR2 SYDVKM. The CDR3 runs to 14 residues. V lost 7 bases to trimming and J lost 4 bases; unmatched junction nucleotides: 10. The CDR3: CASTPWDRFYEQYF. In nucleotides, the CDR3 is TGTGCCAGCACCCCTTGGGACAGATTTTACGAGCAGTACTTC. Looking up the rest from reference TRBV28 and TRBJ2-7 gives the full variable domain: DVKVTQSSRYLVKRTGEKVFLECVQDMDHENMFWYRQDPGLGLRLIYFSYDVKMKEKGDIPEGYSVSREKKERFSLILESASTNQTSMYLCASTPWDRFYEQYFGPGTRLTVT.

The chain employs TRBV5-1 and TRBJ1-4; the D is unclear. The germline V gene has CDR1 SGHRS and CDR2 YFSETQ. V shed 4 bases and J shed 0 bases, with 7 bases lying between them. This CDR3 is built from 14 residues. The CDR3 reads CASSIQSTNEKLFF. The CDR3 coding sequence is TGCGCCAGCAGCATACAGTCAACTAATGAAAAACTGTTTTTT. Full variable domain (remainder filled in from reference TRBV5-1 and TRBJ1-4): KAGVTQTPRYLIKTRGQQVTLSCSPISGHRSVSWYQQTPGQGLQFLFEYFSETQRNKGNFPGRFSGRQFSNSRSEMNVSTLELGDSALYLCASSIQSTNEKLFFGSGTQLSVL.

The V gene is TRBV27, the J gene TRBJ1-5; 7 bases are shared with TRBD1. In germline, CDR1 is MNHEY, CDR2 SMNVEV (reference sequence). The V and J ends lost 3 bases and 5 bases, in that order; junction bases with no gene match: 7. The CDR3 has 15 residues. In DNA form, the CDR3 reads TGTGCCAGCAGTTTTAGGGTAGGGGGCGATCAGCCCCAGCATTTT. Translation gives CASSFRVGGDQPQHF.

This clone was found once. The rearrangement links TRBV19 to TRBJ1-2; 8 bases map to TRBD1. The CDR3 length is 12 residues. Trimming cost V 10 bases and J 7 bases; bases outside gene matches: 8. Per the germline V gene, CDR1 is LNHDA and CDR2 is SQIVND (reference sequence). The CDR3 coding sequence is TGTGCCATGTGGACAGGGCGGGGTGGCTACACCTTC. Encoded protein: CAMWTGRGGYTF. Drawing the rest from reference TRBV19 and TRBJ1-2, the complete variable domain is DGGITQSPKYLFRKEGQNVTLSCEQNLNHDAMYWYRQDPGQGLRLIYYSQIVNDFQKGDIAEGYSVSREKKESFPLTVTSAQKNPTAFYLCAMWTGRGGYTFGSGTRLTVV.

The CDR3 is CASSKDSHYEQYF. CDR3 coding DNA: TGTGCCAGCAGCAAAGACAGTCACTACGAGCAGTACTTC. V usage is TRBV11-2 and J usage is TRBJ2-7; D is perhaps TRBD1 (5 bases). CDR1 and CDR2 from the germline V gene are SGHAT and FQNNGV. The CDR3 spans 13 residues. Deletions cut 5 bases from V and 3 bases from J, with 11 bases between.

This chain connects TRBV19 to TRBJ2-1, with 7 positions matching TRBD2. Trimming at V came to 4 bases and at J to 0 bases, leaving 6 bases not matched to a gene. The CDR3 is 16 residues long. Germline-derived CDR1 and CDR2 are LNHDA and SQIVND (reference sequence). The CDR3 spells CASSSLADASYNEQFF. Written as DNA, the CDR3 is TGTGCCAGTAGTAGCCTAGCGGATGCCTCCTACAATGAGCAGTTCTTC.

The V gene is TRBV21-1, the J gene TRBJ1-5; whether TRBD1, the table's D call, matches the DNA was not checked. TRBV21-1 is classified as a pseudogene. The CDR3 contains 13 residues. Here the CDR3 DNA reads TGTGCCAGCAGCAGGGCAGGCAATCAGCCCCAGCATTTT. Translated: CASSRAGNQPQHF.

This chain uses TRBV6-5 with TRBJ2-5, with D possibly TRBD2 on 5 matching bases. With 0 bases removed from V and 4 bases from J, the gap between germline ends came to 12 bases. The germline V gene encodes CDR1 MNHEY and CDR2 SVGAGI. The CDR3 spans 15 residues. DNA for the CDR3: TGTGCCAGCAGTTACTCGCCGGATCGGGGAGAGACCCAGTACTTC. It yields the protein CASSYSPDRGETQYF.

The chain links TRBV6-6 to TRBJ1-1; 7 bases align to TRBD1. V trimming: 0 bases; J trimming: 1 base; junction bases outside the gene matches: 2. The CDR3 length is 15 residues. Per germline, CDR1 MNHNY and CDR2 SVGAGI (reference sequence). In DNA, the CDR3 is TGTGCCAGCAGTTACTCGGGACAGCGGAACACTGAAGCTTTCTTT. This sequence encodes CASSYSGQRNTEAFF.

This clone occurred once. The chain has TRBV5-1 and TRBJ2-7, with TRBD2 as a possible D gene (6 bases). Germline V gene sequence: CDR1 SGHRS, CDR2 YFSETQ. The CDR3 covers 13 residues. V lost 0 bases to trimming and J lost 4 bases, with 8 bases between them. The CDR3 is CASSLGGTYEQYF. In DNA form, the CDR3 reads TGCGCCAGCAGCTTGGGGGGGACTTACGAGCAGTACTTC.

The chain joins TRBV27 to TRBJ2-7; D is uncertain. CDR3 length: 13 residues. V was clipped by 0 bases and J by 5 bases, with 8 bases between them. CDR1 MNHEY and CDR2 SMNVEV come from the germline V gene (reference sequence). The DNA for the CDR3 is TGTGCCAGCAGTTTATCGGCCAAGAACGAGCAGTACTTC. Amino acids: CASSLSAKNEQYF.

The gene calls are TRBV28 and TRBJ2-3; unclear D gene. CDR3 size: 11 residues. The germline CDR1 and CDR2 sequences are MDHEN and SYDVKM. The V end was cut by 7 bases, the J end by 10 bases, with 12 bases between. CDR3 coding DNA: TGTGCCAGCACTTCGCTCCGGGCGCAGTATTTT. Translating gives CASTSLRAQYF.